Listed here is a single T cell receptor beta chain. The record originates from a study of control samples from healthy donors and cancer patients. The data were produced by immunoSEQ multiplex PCR, yet TCRdb's version contains in-frame clones alone and is incomplete. The data contain about 160,000 clones, roughly 94% of them singletons. This sequence originates from a man aged 55-75 years with colorectal cancer. The sequencing input was PBMCs.

The chain's CDR3 is CASSLIGQETQYF. CDR3 nucleotides: TGTGCCAGCAGCCTAATTGGCCAAGAGACCCAGTACTTC. The V call is TRBV7-2, the J call TRBJ2-5; D is ambiguous. The germline V gene encodes CDR1 SGHTA and CDR2 FQGNSA. Trimming cost V 5 bases and J 1 base, with 8 bases left between them. The CDR3 has 13 residues.